This TCR beta chain derives from a study of neurological immune-mediated disorders. Study results and caveats: There was no association between the multiple sclerosis repertoire cluster and any clinical or MRI feature. The repertoires of 18 of 34 multiple sclerosis patients were placed by phylogenetic grouping in a single related-CDR3 cluster, which may be a signature.

Input was about a million sorted T cells, either CD4+ or CD8+. This clonotype appeared once. The antigen remains undetermined. A 10-nucleotide random UMI tagged transcripts in template-switch 5'RACE cDNA synthesis. A single record per CDR3 protein comes from TCRdb applying MiXCR to the 5' RACE reads. The sample gives tens of thousands of distinct CDR3 sequences, 3% to 4% of which show up once; 1.9% is in the top ten. CDR1 is SGHDT, CDR2 YYEEEE, per germline. CDR3 length: 15 amino acids. V gave up 8 bases and J gave up 0 bases, with 17 bases separating them. V and J are TRBV5-6 and TRBJ1-1; no definite D call. The sample consisted of CD4+ T cells from blood. The TCR sequence derives from a woman aged 35 to 49 with multiple sclerosis. The CDR3 loop is CASSQTGWLNTEAFF. The CDR3 coding sequence is TGTGCCAGTAGCCAGACGGGGTGGTTGAACACTGAAGCTTTCTTT.